The rows below give T cell receptor delta chains drawn from one sample of a study of gamma-delta chains in newborns, infants, children. TCRdb re-called the reads with CATT. The data contain roughly 7,900 delta-chain clones, 3% to 4% of them singletons. Sequenced material: blood. These receptors originate from a child who was a newborn, infant or young child, either healthy, febrile or measles-vaccinated (not recorded which). The CDR3 runs from the conserved cysteine through the conserved F or W. The D gene is left open where the match is weak. For some rows the clone size is stated as once, few or many, or as a class when expanded; others skip it.

>medium-sized|TRDV2|TRDJ1|TRDD3
TGTGCCTGTGACGTACTGGGGGACGATAAACTCATCTTT
CACDVLGDDKLIF
>many|TRDV2|TRDJ3|NA
TGTGCCTGTGACACCTGGGGACCCAGCTCCTGGGACACCCGACAGATGTTTTTC
CACDTWGPSSWDTRQMFF
>NA|TRDV2|TRDJ2|TRDD3
TGTGCCTGTGACACCTTGGGATACGCAGCACAACTCTTCTTT
CACDTLGYAAQLFF
>medium-sized|TRDV2|TRDJ1|TRDD3
TGTGCCTGTGACAGGCTGGGGGATACCGATAAACTCATCTTT
CACDRLGDTDKLIF
>NA|TRDV1|TRDJ1|TRDD3
TGTGCTCTTGGGGAACGGTCCGTAGGATACGTGTACACCGATAAACTCATCTTT
CALGERSVGYVYTDKLIF
>NA|TRDV2|TRDJ3|TRDD3
TGTGCCTGTGACTCCATTGGGGGATACTATTCAGGACGGGACACCCGACAGATGTTTTTC
CACDSIGGYYSGRDTRQMFF
>few|TRDV2|TRDJ3|NA
TGTGCCTGTGGCACCGCCGGGGGGAGCTCCTGGGACACCCGACAGATGTTTTTC
CACGTAGGSSWDTRQMFF
>few|TRDV2|TRDJ3|TRDD3
TGTGCCTGTGACACTACTGGGGGATACGGCTCCTGGGACACCCGACAGATGTTTTTC
CACDTTGGYGSWDTRQMFF
>few|TRDV2|TRDJ3|NA
TGTGCCTGTGAGGAGGGGGGATCCTGGGACACCCGACAGATGTTTTTC
CACEEGGSWDTRQMFF
>few|TRDV2|TRDJ3|TRDD3
TGTGCCTATGACTGGGGGGCTAGCTCCTGGGACACCCGACAGATGTTTTTC
CAYDWGASSWDTRQMFF
>medium-sized|TRDV2|TRDJ3|TRDD3
TGTGCCTGTGACACCGTTAGTGGGGGATACTCCTGGGACACCCGACAGATGTTTTTC
CACDTVSGGYSWDTRQMFF
>medium-sized|TRDV2|TRDJ3|TRDD3
TGTGCCTGTGACACTGGGGGACCCAGCTCCTGGGACACCCGACAGATGTTTTTC
CACDTGGPSSWDTRQMFF
>medium-sized|TRDV2|TRDJ3|NA
TGTGCCTGTGACACGGTGGGATCGTCGGGCTCCTGGGACACCCGACAGATGTTTTTC
CACDTVGSSGSWDTRQMFF
>NA|TRDV2|TRDJ1|TRDD3
TGTGCCTGCGACACCGTACTGGGGGATAAACTCACCTTT
CACDTVLGDKLTF
>NA|TRDV2|TRDJ3|NA
TGTGCCTGTGACACCTGGGGGCAAAACACCTGGGACACCCGACAGATGTTTTTC
CACDTWGQNTWDTRQMFF
>NA|TRDV2|TRDJ3|TRDD3
TGTGCCTGTGGCACGCTGGGGGATACGCGTTCCTGGGACACCCGACAGATGTTTTTC
CACGTLGDTRSWDTRQMFF
>many|TRDV2|TRDJ3|NA
TGTGCCTGTGACACGGTGGGGGGCCACTCCTGGGACACCCGACAGATGTTTTTC
CACDTVGGHSWDTRQMFF
>NA|TRDV2|TRDJ2|TRDD3
TGTGCCCGTGATGTCGTGGGGGATAGGGGTTTGACAGCACAACTCTTCTTT
CARDVVGDRGLTAQLFF
>medium-sized|TRDV2|TRDJ3|TRDD3
TGTGCCTGTGATCAGTACTGGGGGAGCTCCTGGGACACCCGACAGATGTTTTTC
CACDQYWGSSWDTRQMFF
>few|TRDV2|TRDJ3|TRDD3
TGTGCCTGTGACAAACTGGGGGATACACGGTGGGACACCCGACAGATGTTTTTC
CACDKLGDTRWDTRQMFF
>many|TRDV2|TRDJ3|TRDD3
TGTGCCTGTGACGAAAAGTACTGGGGGTTTCGCAGCTCCTGGGACACCCGACAGATGTTTTTC
CACDEKYWGFRSSWDTRQMFF
>NA|TRDV2|TRDJ3|TRDD3
TGTGCCTGTGACATTGGGGGATATACAAGCTCCTGGGACACCCGACAGATGTTTTTC
CACDIGGYTSSWDTRQMFF
>few|TRDV2|TRDJ3|TRDD3
TGTGCCTGTGACACCGGGGGATGGGGGAGCTCCTGGGACACCCGACAGATGTTTTTC
CACDTGGWGSSWDTRQMFF
>NA|TRDV2|TRDJ3|TRDD3
TGTGCCTGTGACAAGTACTGGGGGATTCCTAGCTCTTGGGACACCCGACAGACGTTTTTC
CACDKYWGIPSSWDTRQTFF
>medium-sized|TRDV2|TRDJ2|TRDD3
TGTGCCTGTGACATACTGGGGGATATGACAGCACAACTCTTCTTT
CACDILGDMTAQLFF
>NA|TRDV2|TRDJ3|TRDD3
TGTGCCTGTTACAAACTGGGGGAGAGCTCCTGGGACACCCGACAGATGTTTTTC
CACYKLGESSWDTRQMFF
>few|TRDV2|TRDJ3|TRDD3
TGTGCCTGTGACGCTACTGGGGGATACGCTAGCTCCTGGGACACCCGACAGATGTTTTTC
CACDATGGYASSWDTRQMFF
>few|TRDV2|TRDJ3|TRDD3
TGTGCCTGTGACACCACTGGGGGATCCTGGGACACCCGACAGATGTTCTTC
CACDTTGGSWDTRQMFF
>few|TRDV2|TRDJ1|TRDD3
TGTGCCTGTGACTTTATACTGGGGGACACCGATAAACTCATCTTT
CACDFILGDTDKLIF
>NA|TRDV2|TRDJ3|TRDD3
TGTGCCTGTGACATTCTCTGGGGGACCTGGGACACCCGACAGATGTTTTTC
CACDILWGTWDTRQMFF
>many|TRDV2|TRDJ3|TRDD3
TGTGCCTGTGACAACGTACTGGGGGATACAAGCTCCTGGGACACCCGACAGATGTTTTTC
CACDNVLGDTSSWDTRQMFF
>few|TRDV1|TRDJ2|TRDD3
TGTGCTTTTGGGGCTTCGGGGGGGATAGGTCCTTTGACAGCACAACTCTTCTTT
CAFGASGGIGPLTAQLFF
>medium-sized|TRDV2|TRDJ3|TRDD3
TGTGCCTGTGACACCGTAGGAGCGGGGATACAGGGTTCCTGGGACACCCGACAGATGTTTTTC
CACDTVGAGIQGSWDTRQMFF